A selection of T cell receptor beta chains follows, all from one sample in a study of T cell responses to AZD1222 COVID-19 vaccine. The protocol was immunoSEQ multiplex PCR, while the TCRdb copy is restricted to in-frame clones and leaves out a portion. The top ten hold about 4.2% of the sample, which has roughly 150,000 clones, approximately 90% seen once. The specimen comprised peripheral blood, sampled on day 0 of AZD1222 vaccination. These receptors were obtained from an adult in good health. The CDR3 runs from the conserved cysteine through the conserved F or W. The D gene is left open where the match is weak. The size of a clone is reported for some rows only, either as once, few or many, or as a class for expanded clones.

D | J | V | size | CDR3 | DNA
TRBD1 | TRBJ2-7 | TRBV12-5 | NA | CASALLTGGEQYF | TGTGCTAGTGCCCTATTGACAGGGGGCGAGCAGTACTTC
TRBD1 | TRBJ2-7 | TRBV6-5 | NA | CASRTGTYEQYF | TGTGCCAGCCGGACAGGGACTTACGAGCAGTACTTC
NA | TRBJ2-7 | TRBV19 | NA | CASSPSRGTPHEQYF | TGTGCCAGTAGCCCCTCCCGAGGGACTCCCCACGAGCAGTACTTC
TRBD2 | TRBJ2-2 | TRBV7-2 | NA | CASSLGGTFRGELFF | TGTGCCAGCAGCTTGGGGGGGACTTTCCGTGGGGAGCTGTTTTTT
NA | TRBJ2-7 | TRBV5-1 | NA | CASSPVAGNYEQYF | TGCGCCAGCAGCCCGGTGGCGGGAAACTACGAGCAGTACTTC
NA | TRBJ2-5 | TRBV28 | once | CASTKPGFGETQYF | TGTGCCAGCACCAAACCAGGGTTTGGTGAGACCCAGTACTTC
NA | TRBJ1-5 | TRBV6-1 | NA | CASSEEVWGFNQPQHF | TGTGCCAGCAGTGAAGAGGTGTGGGGGTTCAATCAGCCCCAGCATTTT
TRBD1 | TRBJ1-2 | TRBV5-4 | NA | CASSTRGISRYTF | TGTGCCAGCAGTACCAGGGGGATCTCGCGCTACACCTTC
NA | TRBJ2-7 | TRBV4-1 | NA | CASSDPLTGRDSYEQYF | TGCGCCAGCAGCGACCCTCTGACAGGGCGGGATTCCTACGAGCAGTACTTC
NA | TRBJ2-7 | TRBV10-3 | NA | CAISESRQGSYEQYF | TGTGCCATCAGTGAGTCGAGGCAGGGCTCCTACGAGCAGTACTTC
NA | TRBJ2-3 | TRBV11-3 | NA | CASSLPSTDTQYF | TGTGCCAGCAGCTTACCAAGCACAGATACGCAGTATTTT
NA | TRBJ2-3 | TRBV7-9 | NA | CASSLLRDTQYF | TGTGCCAGCAGCCTCCTTCGAGATACGCAGTATTTT
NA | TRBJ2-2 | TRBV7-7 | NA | CASSSNTGELFF | TGTGCTAGCAGTTCGAACACCGGGGAGCTGTTTTTT
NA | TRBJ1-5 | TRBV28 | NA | CASSLEQSNQPQHF | TGTGCCAGCAGTTTAGAACAGTCCAATCAGCCCCAGCATTTT
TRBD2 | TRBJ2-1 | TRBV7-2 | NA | CASSSGLGLAGGSYNEQFF | TGTGCCAGCAGCTCCGGCCTGGGACTAGCGGGAGGGTCCTACAATGAGCAGTTCTTC
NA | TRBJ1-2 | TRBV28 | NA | CASSSPGGNYGYTF | TGTGCCAGCAGTTCCCCTGGGGGGAACTATGGCTACACCTTC
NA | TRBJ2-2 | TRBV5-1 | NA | CASSLNLKFTGELFF | TGCGCCAGCAGCTTGAATCTGAAGTTCACCGGGGAGCTGTTTTTT
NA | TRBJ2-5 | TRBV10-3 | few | CATDAETQYF | TGTGCCACCGACGCGGAGACCCAGTACTTC
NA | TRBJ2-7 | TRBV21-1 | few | CASSNSEGIGRRDVSYEQYF | TGTGCCAGCAGCAATAGTGAAGGAATTGGAAGGCGGGACGTATCCTACGAGCAGTACTTC
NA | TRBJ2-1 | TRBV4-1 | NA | CASSQDRGSFNEQFF | TGCGCCAGCAGCCAAGATCGAGGTAGCTTCAATGAGCAGTTCTTC
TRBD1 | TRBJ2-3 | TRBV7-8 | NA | CASSLRQGTLDTQYF | TGTGCCAGCAGCTTAAGACAGGGGACCCTAGATACGCAGTATTTT
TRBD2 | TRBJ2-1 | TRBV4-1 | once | CASSREIGTSGYNEQFF | TGCGCCAGCAGCCGAGAAATCGGGACTAGCGGATACAATGAGCAGTTCTTC
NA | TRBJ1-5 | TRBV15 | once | CATSRDRGYGNQPQHF | TGTGCCACCAGCAGAGACCGGGGGTACGGCAATCAGCCCCAGCATTTT
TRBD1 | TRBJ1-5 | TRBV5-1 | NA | CASSPDRGDQPQHF | TGCGCCAGCAGTCCCGACAGGGGGGATCAGCCCCAGCATTTT
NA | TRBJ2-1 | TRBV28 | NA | CASSQRKKVEQFF | TGTGCCAGCTCTCAGCGGAAAAAGGTTGAGCAGTTCTTC
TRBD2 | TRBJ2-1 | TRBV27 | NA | CASSSIGGSGSFSYNEQFF | TGTGCCAGCAGCTCTATCGGGGGTAGCGGGAGTTTTTCGTACAATGAGCAGTTCTTC
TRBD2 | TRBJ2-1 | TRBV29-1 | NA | CSVELLAGARDEQFF | TGCAGCGTCGAATTACTAGCGGGAGCCCGGGATGAGCAGTTCTTC
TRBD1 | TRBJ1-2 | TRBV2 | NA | CASSNPGGDGYTF | TGTGCCAGCAGTAATCCAGGGGGCGATGGCTACACCTTC
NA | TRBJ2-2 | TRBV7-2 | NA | CASRFDRNTGELFF | TGTGCCAGCAGATTCGACAGGAACACCGGGGAGCTGTTTTTT
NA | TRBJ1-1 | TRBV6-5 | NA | CASTSNVNTEAFF | TGTGCCAGCACCTCGAACGTGAACACTGAAGCTTTCTTT
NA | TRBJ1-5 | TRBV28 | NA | CASAYSGLHGENQPQHF | TGTGCCAGCGCCTACTCCGGGCTCCATGGAGAAAATCAGCCCCAGCATTTT
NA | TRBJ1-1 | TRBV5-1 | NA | CASSLQRNTEAFF | TGCGCCAGCAGCTTGCAACGGAACACTGAAGCTTTCTTT
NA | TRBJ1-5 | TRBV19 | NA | CASSVLRIANQPQHF | TGTGCCAGTAGTGTGTTACGGATCGCCAATCAGCCCCAGCATTTT
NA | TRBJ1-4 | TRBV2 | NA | CASSGGYEGRWGEKLFF | TGTGCCAGCAGTGGAGGTTATGAGGGGCGCTGGGGTGAAAAACTGTTTTTT
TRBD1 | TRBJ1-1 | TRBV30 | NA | CAWSRTGGNTEAFF | TGTGCCTGGAGCAGGACAGGGGGCAACACTGAAGCTTTCTTT
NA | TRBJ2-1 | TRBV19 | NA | CASSINQLSYNEQFF | TGTGCCAGTAGTATTAATCAGCTATCGTACAATGAGCAGTTCTTC
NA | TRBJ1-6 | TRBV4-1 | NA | CASSADRLNSPLHF | TGCGCCAGCAGCGCAGACAGGCTGAATTCACCCCTCCACTTT
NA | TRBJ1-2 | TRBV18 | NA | CASSSNPGSYGYTF | TGTGCCAGCTCAAGCAACCCAGGGTCCTATGGCTACACCTTC
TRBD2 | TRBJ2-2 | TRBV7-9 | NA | CASSLVRLAGGLSTGELFF | TGTGCCAGCAGCTTAGTCCGGCTAGCGGGAGGGCTATCAACCGGGGAGCTGTTTTTT
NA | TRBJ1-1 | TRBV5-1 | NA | CASSLDTGWDTEAFF | TGCGCCAGCAGCTTGGATACGGGATGGGACACTGAAGCTTTCTTT
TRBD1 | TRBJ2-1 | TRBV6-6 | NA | CASSSDRSRLGFF | TGTGCCAGCAGTTCGGACAGGTCACGGTTAGGGTTCTTC
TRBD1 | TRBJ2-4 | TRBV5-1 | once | CASSLAGTGLLAKNIQYF | TGCGCCAGCAGCTTGGCCGGGACAGGCCTTCTAGCCAAAAACATTCAGTACTTC
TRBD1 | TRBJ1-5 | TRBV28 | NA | CASSTGTVNQPQHF | TGTGCCAGCAGCACAGGGACAGTGAATCAGCCCCAGCATTTT
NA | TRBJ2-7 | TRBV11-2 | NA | CASSLDSLELYYEQYF | TGTGCCAGCAGCTTAGACTCCTTAGAGCTTTACTACGAGCAGTACTTC
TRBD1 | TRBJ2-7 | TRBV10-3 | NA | CAISESWDRDEQYF | TGTGCCATCAGTGAGTCGTGGGACAGGGACGAGCAGTACTTC
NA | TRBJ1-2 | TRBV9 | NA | CASSVGIVNGYTF | TGTGCCAGCAGCGTAGGGATAGTCAATGGCTACACCTTC
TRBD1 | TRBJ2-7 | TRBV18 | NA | CASSPLTGVHEQYF | TGTGCCAGCTCACCCCTGACAGGGGTCCACGAGCAGTACTTC
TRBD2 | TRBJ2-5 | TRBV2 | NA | CASSGSGSRQETQYF | TGTGCCAGCAGTGGTAGCGGGAGCCGCCAAGAGACCCAGTACTTC
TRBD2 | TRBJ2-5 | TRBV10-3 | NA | CAISPGLAGDETQYF | TGTGCCATCAGTCCGGGACTAGCGGGAGACGAGACCCAGTACTTC
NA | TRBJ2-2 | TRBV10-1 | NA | CASSLYGTGELFF | TGCGCCAGCAGCCTCTACGGTACCGGGGAGCTGTTTTTT
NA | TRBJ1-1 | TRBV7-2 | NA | CASSLAYREAFF | TGTGCCAGCAGCTTAGCGTACAGAGAAGCTTTCTTT
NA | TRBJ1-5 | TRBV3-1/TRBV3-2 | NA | CASSQQGQPQHF | TGTGCCAGCAGCCAACAGGGCCAGCCCCAGCATTTT